The present T cell receptor beta chain was sequenced within a study of T cell repertoires in cytomegalovirus infection. MiXCR was run by TCRdb on the reads, yielding one entry per CDR3 protein. The sample includes about 360,000 distinct CDR3 sequences, roughly 20% seen only once; the top ten take 8.7%. The CDR3 sequence is 13 residues long. CDR1 and CDR2 from the germline V gene are SNHLY and FYNNEI. Trimming took 4 bases from V and 7 from J, leaving 14 bases between them. The sample was PBMCs. The sequence was collected from a human donor in good health (CMV status not recorded). Some clones in this sample may be carry-over from other donors' samples. The chain links TRBV2 to TRBJ2-7; weak D call: TRBD1 (5 bases). The CDR3 coding sequence is TGTGCCAGCAGTGTGGGGCCCCTCTCTGAGCAGTACTTC. Its protein is CASSVGPLSEQYF.